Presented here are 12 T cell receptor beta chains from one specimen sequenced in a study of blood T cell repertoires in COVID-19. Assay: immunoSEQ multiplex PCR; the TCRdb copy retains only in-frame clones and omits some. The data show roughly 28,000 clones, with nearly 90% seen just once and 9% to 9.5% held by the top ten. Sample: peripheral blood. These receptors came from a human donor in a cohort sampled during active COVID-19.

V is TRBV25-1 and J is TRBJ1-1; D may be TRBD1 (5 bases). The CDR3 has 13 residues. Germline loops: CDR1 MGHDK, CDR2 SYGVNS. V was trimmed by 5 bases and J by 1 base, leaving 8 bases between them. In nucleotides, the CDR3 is TGTGCCAGCAGTAATACAGGGAACACTGAAGCTTTCTTT. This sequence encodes CASSNTGNTEAFF.

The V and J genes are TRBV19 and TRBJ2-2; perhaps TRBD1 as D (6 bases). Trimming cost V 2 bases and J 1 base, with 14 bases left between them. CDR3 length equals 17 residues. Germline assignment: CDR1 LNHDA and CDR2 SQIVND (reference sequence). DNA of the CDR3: TGTGCCAGTAGTATATTGAACAGGGTGGGGAACACCGGGGAGCTGTTTTTT. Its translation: CASSILNRVGNTGELFF.

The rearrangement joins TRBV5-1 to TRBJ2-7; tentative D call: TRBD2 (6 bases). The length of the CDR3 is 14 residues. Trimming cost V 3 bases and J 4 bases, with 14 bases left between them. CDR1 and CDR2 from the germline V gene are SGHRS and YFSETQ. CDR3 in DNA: TGCGCCAGCAGCTCCGGGACTCTTTTATACGAGCAGTACTTC. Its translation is CASSSGTLLYEQYF.

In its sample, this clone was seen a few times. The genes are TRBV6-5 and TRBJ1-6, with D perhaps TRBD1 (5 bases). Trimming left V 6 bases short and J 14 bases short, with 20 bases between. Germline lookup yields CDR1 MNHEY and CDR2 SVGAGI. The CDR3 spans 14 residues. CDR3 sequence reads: CASRQPGQSGALHF. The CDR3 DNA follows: TGTGCCAGCAGGCAACCAGGACAAAGCGGGGCCCTCCACTTT.

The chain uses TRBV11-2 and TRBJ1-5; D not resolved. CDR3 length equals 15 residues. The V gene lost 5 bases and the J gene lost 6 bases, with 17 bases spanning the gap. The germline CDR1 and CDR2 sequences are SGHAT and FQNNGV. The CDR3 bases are TGTGCCAGCAGCCTCGGGATCTTGGTGGGTCAGCCCCAGCATTTT. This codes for CASSLGILVGQPQHF.

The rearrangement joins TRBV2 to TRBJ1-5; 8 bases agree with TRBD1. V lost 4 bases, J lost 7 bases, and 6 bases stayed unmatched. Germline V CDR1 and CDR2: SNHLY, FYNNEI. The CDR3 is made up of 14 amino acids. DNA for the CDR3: TGTGCCAGCAGTGTGACAGGGGTGCGACAGCCCCAGCATTTT. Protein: CASSVTGVRQPQHF.

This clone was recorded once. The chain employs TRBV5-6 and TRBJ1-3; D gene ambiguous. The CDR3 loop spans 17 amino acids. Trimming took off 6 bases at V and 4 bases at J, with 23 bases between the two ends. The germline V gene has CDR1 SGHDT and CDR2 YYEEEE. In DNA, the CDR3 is TGTGCCAGCACCTCCCCACGGGAGAGGTTAACGGGAAACACCATATATTTT. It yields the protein CASTSPRERLTGNTIYF.

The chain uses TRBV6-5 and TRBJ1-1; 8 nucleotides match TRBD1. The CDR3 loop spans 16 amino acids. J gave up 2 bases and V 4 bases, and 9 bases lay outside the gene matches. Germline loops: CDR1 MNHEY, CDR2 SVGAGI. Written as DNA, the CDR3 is TGTGCCAGCAGTTCCTCGACAGGGGCCGTTAACACTGAAGCTTTCTTT. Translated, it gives CASSSSTGAVNTEAFF.

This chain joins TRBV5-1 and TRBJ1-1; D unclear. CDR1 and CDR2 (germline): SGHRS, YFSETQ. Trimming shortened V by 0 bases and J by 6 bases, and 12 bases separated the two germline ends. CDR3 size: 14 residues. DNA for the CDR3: TGCGCCAGCAGCTTGGCCAAGGGAGGGTCTGAAGCTTTCTTT. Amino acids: CASSLAKGGSEAFF. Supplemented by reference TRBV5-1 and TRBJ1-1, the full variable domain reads KAGVTQTPRYLIKTRGQQVTLSCSPISGHRSVSWYQQTPGQGLQFLFEYFSETQRNKGNFPGRFSGRQFSNSRSEMNVSTLELGDSALYLCASSLAKGGSEAFFGQGTRLTVV.

The CDR3 spells CASSMMSSGGGETQYF. The DNA of the CDR3 is TGTGCCAGTAGTATGATGTCTAGCGGGGGCGGAGAGACCCAGTACTTC. The chain links TRBV19 to TRBJ2-5; the match to TRBD2 covers 10 bases. Germline V lookup: CDR1 LNHDA, CDR2 SQIVND (reference sequence). Trimming took 3 bases from V and 4 from J; bases not matched to a gene: 8. The CDR3 sequence is 16 residues long.

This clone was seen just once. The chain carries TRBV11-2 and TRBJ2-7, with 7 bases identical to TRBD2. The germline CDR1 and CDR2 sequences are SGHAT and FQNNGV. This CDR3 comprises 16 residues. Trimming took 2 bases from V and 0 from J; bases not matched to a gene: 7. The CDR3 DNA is TGTGCCAGCAGCTTAAGGGCAGCGGGGATCTCCTACGAGCAGTACTTC. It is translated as CASSLRAAGISYEQYF.

CDR3 nucleotides: TGCAGCGTCCGGCCGGGACAGGGATCCTACAATGAGCAGTTCTTC. Translated: CSVRPGQGSYNEQFF. The gene calls are TRBV29-1 and TRBJ2-1, with 9 bases aligning to TRBD1. With 6 bases clipped from V and 1 base from J, the junction kept 7 bases outside the gene matches. The CDR3 has 15 residues. The germline gives CDR1 SQVTM, CDR2 ANQGSEA.